This T cell receptor beta chain was captured in a study of shared clonotypes between healthy human individuals. Findings of the study overall: Clonotypes not shared had lower generation probabilities than those common to all four donors.

CDR3 length: 12 residues. V lost 3 bases to trimming and J lost 8 bases, with 11 bases between them. Per germline, CDR1 SQVTM and CDR2 ANQGSEA. Replicate sorted-subset PCRs were loaded with 150 to 250 ng DNA, tens of thousands of T cell genomes. TCRdb keeps only in-frame clones here, not all; method: immunoSEQ multiplex PCR. The table shows about 2,500,000 clones, with around 90% occurring only once. About this clone itself: The antigen remains undetermined.

The sequencing sample was made of naive CD4+ T cells sorted from blood. Subset given: CD45RA+ positively selected. The chain uses TRBV29-1 and TRBJ1-3; D is uncertain. The TCR was taken from a young man in good health. Here the CDR3 reads CSVEDGSDTIYF. The CDR3 region has the DNA TGCAGCGTTGAGGATGGATCAGACACCATATATTTT.